The clone carrying this T cell receptor (beta chain) was seen once. The PCR ran on 60 Vbeta and 13 Jbeta primers. Produced via immunoSEQ multiplex PCR; TCRdb's table is partial and in-frame only. The sample comprises some 150,000 clones, about 82% of which are singletons, and 0.65% to 0.85% rests with the top ten. These data are taken from a study of cytomegalovirus exposure and HLA in healthy donors. CDR3 size: 13 residues. Germline-derived CDR1 and CDR2 are SGHTA and FQGTGA. V lost 2 bases to trimming and J lost 5 bases; unmatched junction nucleotides: 2. The V gene is TRBV7-3, the J gene TRBJ1-2, with 7 bases fitting TRBD1. What was sequenced was PBMCs. This clonotype was sampled from a female donor in good health and CMV-seronegative. CDR3 sequence (DNA): TGTGCCAGCAGCTTAGAACAGGGGTATGGCTACACCTTC. Translation gives CASSLEQGYGYTF.